This T cell receptor (beta chain) is from a study of cytomegalovirus exposure and HLA in healthy donors. 13 Jbeta primers and 60 Vbeta primers were used for the PCR. Produced via immunoSEQ multiplex PCR; TCRdb's table is partial and in-frame only. The data hold some 170,000 clones, with 72% observed a single time. The CDR3 length is 18 residues. Trimming removed 5 bases from V and 0 bases from J; junction bases left unmatched: 10. Per germline, CDR1 SGHTA and CDR2 FQGTGA. The receptor comes from a human donor in good health. J is TRBJ2-7 and V is TRBV7-3; 13 nucleotides line up with TRBD2. What was sequenced was PBMCs. Here the CDR3 reads CASSLPGLAGPSSYEQYF. DNA for the CDR3: TGTGCCAGCAGCCTCCCGGGACTAGCGGGACCGAGCTCCTACGAGCAGTACTTC.